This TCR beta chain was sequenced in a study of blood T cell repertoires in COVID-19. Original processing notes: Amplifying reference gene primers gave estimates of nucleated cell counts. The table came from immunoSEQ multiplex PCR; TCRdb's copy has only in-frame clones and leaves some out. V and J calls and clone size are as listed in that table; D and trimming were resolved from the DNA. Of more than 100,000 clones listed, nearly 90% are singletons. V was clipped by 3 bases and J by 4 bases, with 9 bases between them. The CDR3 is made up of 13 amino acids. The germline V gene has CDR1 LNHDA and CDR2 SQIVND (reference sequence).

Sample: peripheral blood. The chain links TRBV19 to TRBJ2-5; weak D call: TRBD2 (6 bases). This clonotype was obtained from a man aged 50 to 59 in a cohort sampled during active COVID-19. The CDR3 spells CASSMDGGETQYF. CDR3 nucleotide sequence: TGTGCCAGTAGTATGGACGGGGGAGAGACCCAGTACTTC.